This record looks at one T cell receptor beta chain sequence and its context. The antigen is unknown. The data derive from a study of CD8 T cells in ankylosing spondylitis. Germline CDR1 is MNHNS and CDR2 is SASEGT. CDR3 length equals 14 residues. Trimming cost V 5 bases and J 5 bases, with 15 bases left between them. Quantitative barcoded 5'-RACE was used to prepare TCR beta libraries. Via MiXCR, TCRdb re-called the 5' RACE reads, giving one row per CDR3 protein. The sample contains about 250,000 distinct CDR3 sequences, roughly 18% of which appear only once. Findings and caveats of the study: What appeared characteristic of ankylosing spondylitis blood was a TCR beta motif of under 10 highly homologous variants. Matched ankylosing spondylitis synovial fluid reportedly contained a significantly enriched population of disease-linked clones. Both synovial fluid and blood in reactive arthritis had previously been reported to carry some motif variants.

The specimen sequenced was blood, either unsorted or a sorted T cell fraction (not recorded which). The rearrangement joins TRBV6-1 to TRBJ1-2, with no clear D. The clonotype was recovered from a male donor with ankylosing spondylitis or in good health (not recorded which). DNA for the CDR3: TGTGCCAGCAGTAAAAATACAATGGATTATGGCTACACCTTC. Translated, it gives CASSKNTMDYGYTF.